This T cell receptor (beta chain) was obtained from a study of blood T cell repertoires in COVID-19. Study-level information: Collection of acute and convalescent COVID-19 samples took place in the United States, Italy and Spain. The cDNA or gDNA used as material had been derived from T cells, B-cell-depleted T cells, or PBMCs.

Trimming took 1 base from V and 0 from J, leaving 13 bases between them. The CDR3 extends over 18 amino acids. Germline loops: CDR1 LGHDT, CDR2 YNNKEL (reference sequence). Original handling: Amplification of reference gene primers was used by the study to estimate nucleated cell counts. Clones were read by immunoSEQ multiplex PCR, and TCRdb kept only the in-frame ones, dropping some. V, J and clone size derive from that table, while D and trimming were established from the DNA sequence. The sample lists under 250,000 clones; about 84% were seen once. The sequencing sample was made of peripheral blood. This receptor was identified in a woman older than 75 with acute or convalescent COVID-19. The chain joins TRBV3-1 (or the pseudogene TRBV3-2) to TRBJ2-6, with a possible D match to TRBD2 (6 bases). Written as DNA, the CDR3 is TGTGCCAGCAGCCAAGGTGGCGCGGGACTCTCTGGGGCCAACGTCCTGACTTTC. Residues: CASSQGGAGLSGANVLTF.